What follows describes a single TCR beta chain. Its target is unknown. The data originate from a study of cytomegalovirus exposure and HLA in healthy donors. A multiplex PCR was run with 60 Vbeta primers and 13 Jbeta primers. TCRdb keeps only in-frame clones here, not all; method: immunoSEQ multiplex PCR. The sample holds about 160,000 clones; more than 60% are singletons and the top ten take around 1.5%. Findings and caveats of the study: Most subjects' HLA-A and HLA-B alleles were reportedly predicted from TCR beta sequences.

This sequence originates from a woman in her 30s in good health and CMV-seronegative. The sequenced sample consisted of PBMCs.

The CDR3 reads CASSPTMRGRTGNTIYF. The CDR3 DNA reads as TGTGCCAGCTCACCCACAATGAGGGGGCGTACTGGAAACACCATATATTTT. V and J are TRBV18 and TRBJ1-3; 7 bases are shared with TRBD1. The CDR3 consists of 17 residues. Germline assignment: CDR1 KGHSH and CDR2 LQKENI. The trim removed 3 bases at V and 2 bases at J, leaving 10 bases unmatched.